The 18 T cell receptor beta chains below all came from one sample that was sequenced in a study of PD-1 blockade in classical Hodgkin lymphoma. The data were produced by immunoSEQ multiplex PCR, yet TCRdb's version contains in-frame clones alone and is incomplete. Of 31,000 or so clones in the sample, around 84% were seen once. Noted time point: cycle 4 day 1 (C4D1), after five to seven weeks of nivolumab. Autologous stem cell transplantation was followed by relapse in every patient, and brentuximab vedotin exposure varied. Researchers used magnetic negative selection to pull out pure CD4+ T cells from thawed PBMCs. Material: CD4+ T cells from blood, obtained before the fourth cycle of nivolumab. These receptors came from a human donor with classical Hodgkin lymphoma.

The chain employs TRBV28 and TRBJ1-5; TRBD1 might be the D (5 bases). Trimming stripped 6 bases from V and 1 base from J, with 19 bases between. Germline assignment: CDR1 MDHEN and CDR2 SYDVKM. This CDR3 has 17 residues. In nucleotides, the CDR3 is TGTGCCAGCAGCGTAGATATTTCCAGGGCGAGCAATCAGCCCCAGCATTTT. It is translated as CASSVDISRASNQPQHF.

This clone was seen once. The chain uses TRBV11-2 and TRBJ2-2; 9 bases line up with TRBD2. V lost 7 bases to trimming and J lost 2 bases; unmatched junction nucleotides: 11. The CDR3 loop spans 17 amino acids. Germline-derived CDR1 and CDR2 are SGHAT and FQNNGV. The CDR3 sequence: CASIPTRLAVNTGELFF. The CDR3 region has the DNA TGTGCCAGCATCCCCACTAGACTAGCGGTAAACACCGGGGAGCTGTTTTTT.

J is TRBJ1-6 and V is TRBV27, with 8 nucleotides matching TRBD1. In germline, CDR1 is MNHEY, CDR2 SMNVEV (reference sequence). CDR3 length: 16 amino acids. After removal of 7 bases from V and 4 bases from J, the junction contained 9 bases not matched to a gene. The CDR3 DNA is TGTGCCAGCACACACAGGGGGGATGGTTATAATTCACCCCTCCACTTT. Translating it yields CASTHRGDGYNSPLHF.

This chain links TRBV5-1 with TRBJ1-6, with a possible D match to TRBD1 (6 bases). V lost 4 bases to trimming and J lost 8 bases, with 19 bases between them. Germline V CDR1 and CDR2: SGHRS, YFSETQ. This CDR3 is built from 16 residues. The CDR3 DNA is TGCGCCAGCAGCCTAGGGGGACCCGAAAACTATTCACCCCTCCACTTT. It is translated as CASSLGGPENYSPLHF. The full variable domain, completed using reference TRBV5-1 and TRBJ1-6, is KAGVTQTPRYLIKTRGQQVTLSCSPISGHRSVSWYQQTPGQGLQFLFEYFSETQRNKGNFPGRFSGRQFSNSRSEMNVSTLELGDSALYLCASSLGGPENYSPLHFGNGTRLTVT.

V usage is TRBV5-1 and J usage is TRBJ2-5, with 12 bases that match TRBD1. The CDR3 has 16 amino acids. V was pared by 2 bases and J by 1 base, with 3 bases of the junction left unmatched. Looked up from germline, CDR1 is SGHRS and CDR2 is YFSETQ. As DNA, the CDR3 is TGCGCCAGCAGCTTCCAGGGACAGGGGGCCCAAGAGACCCAGTACTTC. Translated: CASSFQGQGAQETQYF. The whole variable domain, filled in from reference TRBV5-1 and TRBJ2-5, reads KAGVTQTPRYLIKTRGQQVTLSCSPISGHRSVSWYQQTPGQGLQFLFEYFSETQRNKGNFPGRFSGRQFSNSRSEMNVSTLELGDSALYLCASSFQGQGAQETQYFGPGTRLLVL.

This chain uses TRBV4-1 with TRBJ2-6; no clear D. The CDR3 covers 15 residues. Trimming pared 5 bases from V and 3 bases from J, leaving 11 bases between. Germline V CDR1 and CDR2: MGHRA, YSYEKL. The CDR3 protein is CASSVDGHGANVLTF. In DNA, the CDR3 is TGCGCCAGCAGCGTCGATGGCCATGGGGCCAACGTCCTGACTTTC.

This clone was found a few times. This chain links TRBV6-4 with TRBJ1-6, with D perhaps TRBD1 (5 bases). The CDR3 length is 14 residues. V lost 3 bases and J 3 bases, leaving 6 bases between the germline ends. CDR1 is MRHNA and CDR2 is SNTAGT in the germline V gene. DNA of the CDR3: TGTGCCAGCAGTGAAACAGGCTATAATTCACCCCTCCACTTT. It is translated as CASSETGYNSPLHF.

This chain links TRBV28 with TRBJ1-4; 9 nucleotides match TRBD1. J gave up 7 bases and V 5 bases, and 11 bases lay outside the gene matches. Per the germline V gene, CDR1 is MDHEN and CDR2 is SYDVKM. The CDR3 sequence is 16 residues long. The CDR3 nucleotides read TGTGCCAGCAGTCCCTACTGGAGGACAGGGGCTGAAAAACTGTTTTTT. It codes for CASSPYWRTGAEKLFF.

The chain couples TRBV28 to TRBJ1-3, with D perhaps TRBD1 (6 bases). Germline CDR1 MDHEN, CDR2 SYDVKM. V lost 7 bases, J lost 3 bases, and 13 bases lay in between. The CDR3 runs to 14 residues. The CDR3 DNA sequence: TGTGCCAGCACTGAGAGGGGGAGTGGAAACACCATATATTTT. Its translation is CASTERGSGNTIYF.

This chain links TRBV11-2 with TRBJ2-7; 7 bases match TRBD1. CDR1 is SGHAT and CDR2 is FQNNGV in the germline V gene. The length of the CDR3 is 13 residues. Trimming took 3 bases from V and 5 from J; bases not matched to a gene: 4. CDR3 DNA: TGTGCCAGCAGCTTCCACAGGGGCAACGAGCAGTACTTC. This sequence encodes CASSFHRGNEQYF.

The CDR3 sequence: CATSRGGTAGNEQFF. The CDR3 region has the DNA TGTGCCACCAGCAGAGGGGGTACCGCGGGGAATGAGCAGTTCTTC. This chain joins TRBV15 and TRBJ2-1; weak D call: TRBD2 (6 bases). Germline CDR1 is LNHNV and CDR2 is YYDKDF (reference sequence). V lost 1 base, J lost 7 bases, and 14 bases lay in between. The CDR3 sequence is 15 residues long.

The chain links TRBV2 to TRBJ2-2, with D unresolved. The V gene lost 11 bases and the J gene lost 4 bases, with 11 bases spanning the gap. Germline V gives CDR1 SNHLY, CDR2 FYNNEI. The CDR3 has 12 amino acids. CDR3 sequence reads: CARNLGTGELFF. The CDR3 bases are TGTGCCCGCAACCTGGGCACCGGGGAGCTGTTTTTT.

The V call is TRBV12-5, the J call TRBJ1-4, with TRBD1 as a possible D gene (6 bases). The CDR3 is 14 residues long. CDR1 and CDR2 from the germline V gene are LGHNT and FRNRAP. The V end lost 6 bases, the J end lost 8 bases, and 16 bases lay between the germline ends. CDR3 in amino acids: CASGQQGPREKLFF. DNA for the CDR3: TGTGCTAGTGGCCAACAGGGTCCCCGGGAAAAACTGTTTTTT. Variable domain in full (rest from reference TRBV12-5 and TRBJ1-4): DARVTQTPRHKVTEMGQEVTMRCQPILGHNTVFWYRQTMMQGLELLAYFRNRAPLDDSGMPKDRFSAEMPDATLATLKIQPSEPRDSAVYFCASGQQGPREKLFFGSGTQLSVL.

The CDR3 region is CASSLGRGQPQHF. In DNA form, the CDR3 reads TGTGCCAGCAGCCTAGGGAGGGGCCAGCCCCAGCATTTT. V is TRBV11-1 and J is TRBJ1-5; perhaps TRBD1 as D (5 bases). The V end was cut by 5 bases, the J end by 7 bases, with 12 bases between. The CDR3 runs to 13 residues. CDR1 is SGHAT and CDR2 is FQDESV in the germline V gene (reference sequence). The whole variable domain, remainder taken from reference TRBV11-1 and TRBJ1-5, is EAEVAQSPRYKITEKSQAVAFWCDPISGHATLYWYRQILGQGPELLVQFQDESVVDDSQLPKDRFSAERLKGVDSTLKIQPAELGDSAMYLCASSLGRGQPQHFGDGTRLSIL.

The rearrangement uses TRBV10-3 and TRBJ2-7; D tentatively reads TRBD1 or TRBD2 (6 bases each). The CDR3 consists of 11 residues. Germline V CDR1 and CDR2: ENHRY, SYGVKD. CDR3 residues: CATEGEDEQYF. The DNA for the CDR3 is TGTGCTACAGAGGGGGAGGACGAGCAGTACTTC.

The V call is TRBV11-2, the J call TRBJ2-3; no reliable D call. In germline, CDR1 is SGHAT, CDR2 FQNNGV. V was shortened by 2 bases and J by 8 bases, with 11 bases between the two germline ends. The CDR3 consists of 13 residues. CDR3: CASSLTAKGTQYF. The CDR3 coding sequence is TGTGCCAGCAGCTTAACTGCGAAAGGTACGCAGTATTTT. The entire variable domain, with the rest obtained from reference TRBV11-2 and TRBJ2-3, is as follows: EAGVAQSPRYKIIEKRQSVAFWCNPISGHATLYWYQQILGQGPKLLIQFQNNGVVDDSQLPKDRFSAERLKGVDSTLKIQPAKLEDSAVYLCASSLTAKGTQYFGPGTRLTVL.

This chain joins TRBV5-8 and TRBJ1-5, with 7 positions matching TRBD1. This CDR3 is 14 amino acids long. The V and J ends lost 5 bases and 5 bases, in that order; junction bases with no gene match: 7. Germline V lookup: CDR1 SGHTS, CDR2 YDEGEE. For the CDR3, the DNA is TGTGCCAGCAGTCAGCGACAGGGAGATCAGCCCCAGCATTTT. The encoded protein is CASSQRQGDQPQHF.

In regard to this clone: The same CDR3 is also encoded by other DNA sequences in this sample. The chain combines TRBV30 with TRBJ2-7; D may be TRBD2 (6 bases). This CDR3 has 13 residues. The V end was cut by 3 bases, the J end by 2 bases, with 11 bases between. Germline V gene sequence: CDR1 GTSNPN, CDR2 SVGIG (reference sequence). The CDR3 DNA follows: TGTGCCTGGAGGGGCGGGGCCGCCTACGAGCAGTACTTC. It yields the protein CAWRGGAAYEQYF.